The clone carrying this TCR beta chain was seen just once. As yet, its antigen is unknown. This entry belongs to a study of shared clonotypes between healthy human individuals. The protocol was immunoSEQ multiplex PCR, while the TCRdb copy is restricted to in-frame clones and leaves out a portion. This sample has under 2,000,000 clones, with just under 95% found just once. CD45RO-negative CD8 cells positively selected for CCR7 made up the naive population, which excluded terminally differentiated effector memory CD45RA+ cells. Findings of the study overall: Among a few donors, about 4.6% of naive CD4 clonotypes were found in common.

The CDR3 is made up of 15 amino acids. J was trimmed by 5 bases and V by 4 bases; bases with no gene match: 5. The V gene's germline CDR1 is PRHDT and CDR2 FYEKMQ (reference sequence). The V call is TRBV13, the J call TRBJ2-3; 11 bases are a match to TRBD1. Specimen: naive CD8+ T cells sorted from blood. The source is a man aged 18 to 30 in good health. Here the CDR3 reads CASSSGQGAGDTQYF. The CDR3 region has the DNA TGTGCCAGCAGCTCCGGACAGGGGGCAGGAGATACGCAGTATTTT.